Reported below is one T cell receptor (beta chain). The target antigen is unknown. The data are from a study of radiation and T cells in renal cell carcinoma. Background on the study: Nephrectomy followed 15 Gy stereotactic body radiation by 4 weeks.

Clones were read by immunoSEQ multiplex PCR, and TCRdb kept only the in-frame ones, dropping some. The data contain 150,000 or so clones, approximately 88% of them seen just once; the ten biggest clones take up approximately 12%. Study-level findings and limits: Pretreatment tumor biopsies were lacking, so baseline clonotypes are unknown.

The V and J ends lost 0 bases and 5 bases respectively, with 8 bases between them. This CDR3 contains 13 residues. The germline V gene encodes CDR1 SGDLS and CDR2 YYNGEE. The time point denotes: blood 2 weeks post-SBRT. Treatment denoted: 15 Gy SBRT to primary tumor, nephrectomy 4 weeks later. Radiation-treated patients gave blood at baseline, week 2 and week 4. Clear cell pathology was present in this patient's renal cell carcinoma. Sequencing was performed on blood, taken from a patient whose treatment included radiotherapy and nephrectomy. V usage is TRBV9 and J usage is TRBJ1-1, with D uncertain. This clonotype was sampled from a woman between 45 and 60 years old with renal cell carcinoma. Here the CDR3 reads CASSVGGETEAFF. The CDR3 coding sequence is TGTGCCAGCAGCGTAGGTGGTGAAACTGAAGCTTTCTTT.